These 9 T cell receptor beta chains share one sample of origin, sequenced in a study of cytomegalovirus exposure and HLA in healthy donors. 60 Vbeta and 13 Jbeta primers were used in PCR. TCRdb's table, derived via immunoSEQ multiplex PCR, lists solely in-frame clones and lacks some. The sample includes approximately 190,000 clones, about four fifths seen only once; the top ten take about 1.8%. The sequenced sample was PBMCs. The receptors derive from a young woman in good health and CMV-seronegative.

The J gene is TRBJ1-4, the V gene TRBV6-1; the D is unclear. Germline CDR1 MNHNS, CDR2 SASEGT. Trimming took off 2 bases at V and 8 bases at J, with 9 bases between the two ends. The CDR3 spans 13 residues. CDR3 DNA: TGTGCCAGCAGTGAAATTTTGGCCGAAAAACTGTTTTTT. Its protein product is CASSEILAEKLFF.

There are a few counts of this clone. The CDR3 protein is CASSYMDRGGEQYV. CDR3 in DNA: TGTGCCAGCAGTTATATGGACAGGGGTGGAGAGCAGTACGTC. The chain employs TRBV6-6 and TRBJ2-7, with 9 positions matching TRBD1. CDR1 and CDR2 (germline): MNHNY, SVGAGI (reference sequence). After removal of 3 bases from V and 7 bases from J, the junction contained 7 bases not matched to a gene. This CDR3 has 14 residues.

V gene TRBV2 combines with J gene TRBJ2-2; 9 nucleotides align to TRBD1. This CDR3 has 14 amino acids. Germline CDR1 and CDR2: SNHLY and FYNNEI. With V trimmed by 5 bases and J by 7 bases, 5 bases remained unmatched. CDR3 in DNA: TGTGCCAGCAGTACACAGGGGGCAAACGGGGAGCTGTTTTTT. This codes for CASSTQGANGELFF.

The chain carries TRBV11-3 and TRBJ2-2; D is perhaps TRBD1 (5 bases). The CDR3 sequence is 12 residues long. Trimming took off 5 bases at V and 8 bases at J, with 9 bases between the two ends. Germline V CDR1 and CDR2: SGHNT, YENEEA. Here the CDR3 reads CASSPWTGELFF. CDR3 nucleotides: TGTGCCAGCAGCCCCTGGACAGGGGAGCTGTTTTTT.

The V and J genes are TRBV6-6 and TRBJ2-1, with unresolved D. The CDR3 runs to 13 residues. The V and J ends lost 5 bases and 6 bases respectively, with 11 bases between them. Germline CDR1 MNHNY, CDR2 SVGAGI (reference sequence). DNA for the CDR3: TGTGCCAGCAGTGCCCTAGTGGCCAATGAGCAGTTCTTC. Its translation is CASSALVANEQFF.

The chain uses TRBV7-7 and TRBJ2-7; unclear D gene. Germline CDR1 reads SSHAT; CDR2 reads FNYEAQ (reference sequence). The CDR3 totals 15 residues. V was clipped by 5 bases and J by 0 bases, with 14 bases between them. CDR3 nucleotides: TGTGCCAGCAGCCCGAGTGGAGCGAGCTCCTACGAGCAGTACTTC. Its protein product is CASSPSGASSYEQYF.

V is TRBV25-1 and J is TRBJ2-2; TRBD1 matches 7 bases. J was trimmed by 7 bases and V by 8 bases; bases with no gene match: 7. CDR1 and CDR2 from the germline V gene are MGHDK and SYGVNS. The CDR3 spans 13 residues. CDR3 nucleotides: TGTGCCAGCCAAACAGGGGAACTCGGGGAGCTGTTTTTT. This translates into CASQTGELGELFF. Variable domain in full (rest from reference TRBV25-1 and TRBJ2-2): EADIYQTPRYLVIGTGKKITLECSQTMGHDKMYWYQQDPGMELHLIHYSYGVNSTEKGDLSSESTVSRIRTEHFPLTLESARPSHTSQYLCASQTGELGELFFGEGSRLTVL.

This sequence joins TRBV2 and TRBJ2-4, with 10 bases identical to TRBD2. CDR3 length: 14 residues. The germline gives CDR1 SNHLY, CDR2 FYNNEI. V lost 2 bases to trimming and J lost 7 bases; unmatched junction nucleotides: 2. This chain's CDR3 is CASSESGRGNIQYF. In DNA, the CDR3 is TGTGCCAGCAGTGAAAGCGGGAGGGGGAACATTCAGTACTTC. The full variable domain, in which reference TRBV2 and TRBJ2-4 provide the parts outside the CDR3, is EPEVTQTPSHQVTQMGQEVILRCVPISNHLYFYWYRQILGQKVEFLVSFYNNEISEKSEIFDDQFSVERPDGSNFTLKIRSTKLEDSAMYFCASSESGRGNIQYFGAGTRLSVL.

This rearrangement joins TRBV30 to TRBJ2-7; perhaps TRBD1 as D (5 bases). The CDR3 runs to 13 residues. V lost 3 bases, J lost 3 bases, and 12 bases lay in between. Germline V lookup: CDR1 GTSNPN, CDR2 SVGIG (reference sequence). The CDR3 reads CAWRERQLYEQYF. CDR3 DNA sequence: TGTGCCTGGAGGGAAAGACAGCTCTACGAGCAGTACTTC. The full variable domain, completed using reference TRBV30 and TRBJ2-7, is SQTIHQWPATLVQPVGSPLSLECTVEGTSNPNLYWYRQAAGRGLQLLFYSVGIGQISSEVPQNLSASRPQDRQFILSSKKLLLSDSGFYLCAWRERQLYEQYFGPGTRLTVT.